The entry below gives a single T cell receptor (beta chain) sequence along with its context. This sample is drawn from a study of blood T cell repertoires in COVID-19. For the study at large: Acute-phase and convalescent COVID-19 samples originated in the United States, Italy and Spain. T cells, B-cell-depleted T cells, or PBMCs provided the cDNA or gDNA that served as material.

As originally analysed: Nucleated cell counts were estimated from reference gene primer amplification. Repertoires were generated with immunoSEQ multiplex PCR, while TCRdb's copy carries only in-frame clones and drops some. V and J calls and clone size follow that table, whereas D and trimming were derived from the DNA. The repertoire holds about 170,000 clones, with approximately 90% as singletons. This CDR3 contains 14 residues. V was cut by 10 bases and J by 0 bases, with 13 bases left in between. Germline CDR1 MNHEY, CDR2 SVGAGI. The J gene is TRBJ1-3, the V gene TRBV6-5, with D hard to call. The specimen sequenced was peripheral blood. The clonotype was recovered from a man in his 60s with acute or convalescent COVID-19. The CDR3 coding sequence is TGTGCCACCGGCCGGGGTAGCTCTGGAAACACCATATATTTT. Protein: CATGRGSSGNTIYF.